A selection of T cell receptor beta chains follows, all from one sample in a study of OX40 agonist ivuxolimab in advanced cancers. Clones were sequenced by immunoSEQ multiplex PCR, and TCRdb holds only the in-frame ones, with some missing. The table includes approximately 70,000 clones, 85% detected once. The specimen comprised CD4+ or CD8+ T cells sorted from blood, sampled in a trial of the OX40 agonist ivuxolimab. The source of these receptors is an adult with an advanced solid tumor such as melanoma, head and neck, liver or kidney cancer. Each CDR3 is given with its conserved first and last residue. Each record gives: D gene, V gene, clone size, J gene, CDR3 protein, CDR3 DNA. D genes are given only for firm matches. Size is omitted from some rows. Given values are once, few, many or a class for expanded clones.

D gene: -; V gene: TRBV28; clone size: -; J gene: TRBJ1-3; CDR3 protein: CASGGRGFSGNTIYF; CDR3 DNA: TGTGCCAGCGGGGGGAGGGGTTTCTCTGGAAACACCATATATTTT
D gene: TRBD2; V gene: TRBV4-2; clone size: -; J gene: TRBJ2-1; CDR3 protein: CASSRPLAVNYNEQFF; CDR3 DNA: TGTGCCAGCAGCCGCCCTCTAGCGGTGAACTACAATGAGCAGTTCTTC
D gene: TRBD2; V gene: TRBV11-3; clone size: -; J gene: TRBJ2-7; CDR3 protein: CASSRGGLANEQYF; CDR3 DNA: TGTGCCAGCAGTAGGGGGGGACTAGCGAACGAGCAGTACTTC
D gene: -; V gene: TRBV7-6; clone size: few; J gene: TRBJ2-3; CDR3 protein: CASSLITDSTDTQYF; CDR3 DNA: TGTGCCAGCAGCTTAATCACGGACAGTACAGATACGCAGTATTTT
D gene: -; V gene: TRBV5-1; clone size: -; J gene: TRBJ1-2; CDR3 protein: CASSLALGGSGYTF; CDR3 DNA: TGCGCCAGCAGCTTGGCCCTGGGGGGTTCTGGCTACACCTTC
D gene: TRBD2; V gene: TRBV5-1; clone size: -; J gene: TRBJ2-3; CDR3 protein: CASSPMTSGRTDTQYF; CDR3 DNA: TGCGCCAGCAGCCCAATGACTAGCGGGAGAACAGATACGCAGTATTTT
D gene: TRBD2; V gene: TRBV28; clone size: -; J gene: TRBJ2-5; CDR3 protein: CASSSLAGGKETQYF; CDR3 DNA: TGTGCCAGCAGTTCCCTAGCGGGAGGTAAAGAGACCCAGTACTTC
D gene: TRBD2; V gene: TRBV7-2; clone size: -; J gene: TRBJ2-2; CDR3 protein: CASSLAASGSRTGELFF; CDR3 DNA: TGTGCCAGCAGCTTAGCGGCTAGCGGGAGTAGGACCGGGGAGCTGTTTTTT
D gene: TRBD2; V gene: TRBV19; clone size: -; J gene: TRBJ2-3; CDR3 protein: CASSKTSGSTDTQYF; CDR3 DNA: TGTGCCAGTAGTAAGACTAGCGGGAGTACAGATACGCAGTATTTT
D gene: -; V gene: TRBV28; clone size: -; J gene: TRBJ1-1; CDR3 protein: CASSRFTLMNTEAFF; CDR3 DNA: TGTGCCAGCAGCCGGTTCACGCTCATGAACACTGAAGCTTTCTTT
D gene: TRBD1; V gene: TRBV6-1; clone size: -; J gene: TRBJ2-7; CDR3 protein: CASSRDRVGEQYF; CDR3 DNA: TGTGCCAGCAGTCGGGACAGGGTTGGAGAGCAGTACTTC
D gene: -; V gene: TRBV19; clone size: -; J gene: TRBJ2-3; CDR3 protein: CASSNYIAATDTQYF; CDR3 DNA: TGTGCCAGTAGTAATTATATAGCGGCCACAGATACGCAGTATTTT
D gene: -; V gene: TRBV27; clone size: -; J gene: TRBJ1-5; CDR3 protein: CASSLDVYSNQPQHF; CDR3 DNA: TGTGCCAGCAGTTTAGACGTATATAGCAATCAGCCCCAGCATTTT
D gene: -; V gene: TRBV5-1; clone size: once; J gene: TRBJ1-3; CDR3 protein: CASSADLSPGASGNTIYF; CDR3 DNA: TGCGCCAGCAGCGCTGACCTATCCCCAGGGGCCTCTGGAAACACCATATATTTT
D gene: TRBD2; V gene: TRBV6-5; clone size: -; J gene: TRBJ2-7; CDR3 protein: CASRPTSASPYEQYF; CDR3 DNA: TGTGCCAGCAGGCCAACTAGCGCCTCCCCCTACGAGCAGTACTTC
D gene: TRBD2; V gene: TRBV19; clone size: -; J gene: TRBJ2-1; CDR3 protein: CASRSTSPPPGLAEFYNEQFF; CDR3 DNA: TGTGCCAGTAGATCTACCTCACCCCCCCCGGGACTAGCGGAATTTTACAATGAGCAGTTCTTC
D gene: TRBD1; V gene: TRBV19; clone size: -; J gene: TRBJ2-7; CDR3 protein: CASSPGTGTSYEQYF; CDR3 DNA: TGTGCCAGTAGTCCCGGGACAGGGACCTCCTACGAGCAGTACTTC
D gene: -; V gene: TRBV28; clone size: -; J gene: TRBJ2-5; CDR3 protein: CASSLKGRWETQYF; CDR3 DNA: TGTGCCAGCAGTTTAAAGGGGCGATGGGAGACCCAGTACTTC
D gene: -; V gene: TRBV11-2; clone size: -; J gene: TRBJ2-3; CDR3 protein: CASSLAGTSTDTQYF; CDR3 DNA: TGTGCCAGCAGCTTAGCCGGGACTAGCACAGATACGCAGTATTTT
D gene: -; V gene: TRBV11-2; clone size: -; J gene: TRBJ2-7; CDR3 protein: CASSSDTQGYEQYF; CDR3 DNA: TGCGCCAGCAGCTCCGACACGCAAGGCTACGAGCAGTACTTC
D gene: TRBD1; V gene: TRBV7-2; clone size: -; J gene: TRBJ1-2; CDR3 protein: CASSLWSLGTETNYGYTF; CDR3 DNA: TGTGCCAGCAGCTTATGGTCTCTCGGGACAGAGACTAACTATGGCTACACCTTC
D gene: -; V gene: TRBV28; clone size: -; J gene: TRBJ2-5; CDR3 protein: CASSPPNEETQYF; CDR3 DNA: TGTGCCAGCAGCCCCCCTAACGAAGAGACCCAGTACTTC
D gene: TRBD2; V gene: TRBV28; clone size: once; J gene: TRBJ2-3; CDR3 protein: CASSSPSGSTDTQYF; CDR3 DNA: TGTGCCAGCAGTTCGCCTAGCGGGAGCACAGATACGCAGTATTTT
D gene: -; V gene: TRBV10-2; clone size: -; J gene: TRBJ2-3; CDR3 protein: CASSESIGSHADTQYF; CDR3 DNA: TGCGCCAGCAGTGAGTCGATTGGATCGCACGCAGATACGCAGTATTTT
D gene: -; V gene: TRBV6-1; clone size: -; J gene: TRBJ2-3; CDR3 protein: CASRGGMFNTDTQYF; CDR3 DNA: TGTGCCAGCCGTGGCGGGATGTTTAACACAGATACGCAGTATTTT
D gene: TRBD1; V gene: TRBV18; clone size: -; J gene: TRBJ1-4; CDR3 protein: CASSPSQGGEETNEKLFF; CDR3 DNA: TGTGCCAGCTCACCGTCACAGGGGGGCGAGGAGACTAATGAAAAACTGTTTTTT
D gene: TRBD1; V gene: TRBV28; clone size: -; J gene: TRBJ1-4; CDR3 protein: CASSSTGGGEKLFF; CDR3 DNA: TGTGCCAGCAGTTCGACAGGGGGGGGCGAAAAACTGTTTTTT